Listed below are T cell receptor beta chains from one sample, sequenced in a study of CD8 T cells in ankylosing spondylitis. TCRdb ran MiXCR on the 5' RACE reads and lists one entry per CDR3 protein. Of hundreds of thousands of distinct CDR3 sequences listed, roughly 20% are singletons. The specimen was blood, either unsorted or a sorted T cell fraction (not recorded which). Receptors originate from a female donor with ankylosing spondylitis or in good health (not recorded which). Each CDR3 is given with its conserved first and last residue. The D gene is left open where the match is weak. Only part of the rows carry a size: once, few, many, or a class if the clone is expanded.

TRBJ1-5 - TRBV7-9 few TGTGCCAGCAGCTTAGGAGGGGGGAGCAATCAGCCCCAGCATTTT CASSLGGGSNQPQHF
TRBJ2-1 TRBD1 TRBV12-3/TRBV12-4 many TGTGCCAGCAGGAGGACAGGGGCGACCTACAATGAGCAGTTCTTC CASRRTGATYNEQFF
TRBJ2-1 TRBD2 TRBV9 many TGTGCCAGCAGCGTAGCTCCTAGCGGGGACAATGAGCAGTTCTTC CASSVAPSGDNEQFF
TRBJ2-3 TRBD1 TRBV29-1 few TGCAGCGTACAAACAGGGGGCGTCACAGATACGCAGTATTTT CSVQTGGVTDTQYF
TRBJ1-1 - TRBV6-2/TRBV6-3 few TGTGCCAGCAGTTACGTCCAAGGCCGACCGGGCTCATTT CASSYVQGRPGSF
TRBJ2-5 TRBD2 TRBV20-1 many TGCAGTGCTGAGGAGACTAGCGGTCTGGGGACCCAGTACTTC CSAEETSGLGTQYF
TRBJ2-3 TRBD1 TRBV7-2 - TGTGCCAGCAGCCACCGACAGGGCCCCTCGGATACGCAGTATTTT CASSHRQGPSDTQYF
TRBJ2-3 - TRBV12-3/TRBV12-4 many TGTGCCAGCAGTTTAGCTAGCACAGATACGCAGTATTTT CASSLASTDTQYF
TRBJ2-5 TRBD2 TRBV10-3 - TGTGCCATCAGTGGGCGGGGAGGGTCGACGGAGACCCAGTACTTC CAISGRGGSTETQYF
TRBJ2-3 - TRBV29-1 few TGCAGCGAGGGGGAGGGCACAGATACGCAGTATTTT CSEGEGTDTQYF
TRBJ2-5 - TRBV12-3/TRBV12-4 few TGTGCCAGCAGTTATGGCGGGCGGGAGACCCAGTACTTC CASSYGGRETQYF
TRBJ1-3 TRBD1 TRBV29-1 - TGCAGTTGCCACGACAGGGATCGAAACACCATATATTTT CSCHDRDRNTIYF
TRBJ2-7 - TRBV5-5 - TGTGCCAGCAGCTTGGAGATGTGGCACAACTACGAGCAGTACTTC CASSLEMWHNYEQYF
TRBJ2-7 TRBD2 TRBV7-6 few TGTGCCAGCAGCTCACTAGCGAGCTCCTACGAGCAGTACTTC CASSSLASSYEQYF
TRBJ2-7 - TRBV19 few TGTGCCAGTAGTAGTTCCGGGGCCTTCTCCTACGAGCAGTACTTC CASSSSGAFSYEQYF
TRBJ2-2 - TRBV6-1 few TGTGCCAGCAGGACAGTCGCGAACACCGGGGAGCTGTTTTTT CASRTVANTGELFF
TRBJ1-1 - TRBV7-8 few TGTGCCAGCAGCCCCACTCTCGATGAAGCTTTCTTT CASSPTLDEAFF
TRBJ1-1 TRBD1 TRBV5-1 - TGCGCCAGCAGCTTGGCGACAGGGAGGGAGACTGAAGCTTTCTTT CASSLATGRETEAFF
TRBJ1-5 - TRBV20-1 many TGCAGTGCTAGCGTTTCGGACGCCAATCAGCCCCAGCATTTT CSASVSDANQPQHF
TRBJ2-3 - TRBV2 few TGTGCCAGCAAAGGCGGTCGCACAGATACGCAGTATTTT CASKGGRTDTQYF